What follows are 28 T cell receptor beta chains derived from one specimen sequenced in a study of blood T cell repertoires in COVID-19. Here immunoSEQ multiplex PCR was the method, and the copy in TCRdb shows in-frame clones only, minus some. The sample lists 150,000 to 250,000 clones, roughly 90% seen once, with 2% to 2.5% in the top ten. The specimen sequenced was PBMCs or T cells enriched from blood (not recorded which). These receptors were collected from a young woman who had recovered from COVID-19.

The rearrangement uses TRBV19 and TRBJ1-2; no firm D call. Germline V CDR1 and CDR2: LNHDA, SQIVND (reference sequence). Between the trimmed V and J ends, which lost 6 bases and 5 bases, there was a span of 16 bases. This CDR3 region has 14 residues. As DNA, the CDR3 is TGTGCCAGTAGCCTAAGCGGTATAGGATATGGCTACACCTTC. Translation: CASSLSGIGYGYTF.

The CDR3 is CASGDREDYPGNTIYF. The CDR3 DNA reads TGTGCCAGCGGAGACCGCGAAGACTACCCTGGAAACACCATATATTTT. The rearrangement links TRBV2 to TRBJ1-3; D is unresolved. V gave up 8 bases and J gave up 2 bases, with 19 bases separating them. This CDR3 is 16 amino acids long. Germline values: CDR1 SNHLY, CDR2 FYNNEI.

This chain links TRBV13 with TRBJ1-1; D is uncertain. The CDR3 totals 16 residues. V was cut by 5 bases and J by 0 bases, with 16 bases left in between. Germline-derived CDR1 and CDR2 are PRHDT and FYEKMQ (reference sequence). This CDR3 reads CASSPRGISVNTEAFF. The DNA for the CDR3 is TGTGCCAGCAGCCCCCGAGGGATCTCGGTGAACACTGAAGCTTTCTTT.

This clone showed up just once. The chain uses TRBV14 and TRBJ2-7; 8 nucleotides match TRBD1. The J segment lost 5 bases and the V segment lost 4 bases, leaving 13 bases of the junction unmatched. Germline values: CDR1 SGHDN, CDR2 FVKESK. The CDR3 covers 16 residues. The CDR3 DNA follows: TGTGCCAGCAGCCCCCAAGGTCGGACAGGGTACCACGAGCAGTACTTC. It specifies CASSPQGRTGYHEQYF.

This clone was recorded only once. The chain recombines TRBV6-5 with TRBJ1-6; TRBD1 matches at 9 bases. After removal of 4 bases from V and 9 bases from J, the junction contained 7 bases not matched to a gene. CDR1 is MNHEY, CDR2 SVGAGI, per germline. The CDR3 totals 15 residues. As DNA, the CDR3 is TGTGCCAGCAGTTGGACAGGGGCGGTGGGTTCACCCCTCCACTTT. This sequence encodes CASSWTGAVGSPLHF.

V and J are TRBV19 and TRBJ2-5; 7 nucleotides agree with TRBD1. The CDR3 consists of 13 residues. V lost 10 bases to trimming and J lost 4 bases; unmatched junction nucleotides: 9. CDR1 and CDR2 from the germline V gene are LNHDA and SQIVND (reference sequence). CDR3 region: CATSSRGSETQYF. CDR3 nucleotides: TGTGCCACTTCCTCCAGGGGGTCAGAGACCCAGTACTTC.

This clone occurred once. This chain uses TRBV15 with TRBJ1-3; 9 bases are shared with TRBD1. CDR1 is LNHNV, CDR2 YYDKDF, per germline (reference sequence). The CDR3 sequence is 13 residues long. CDR3 region: CAAEDRGGNTIYF. DNA of the CDR3: TGTGCGGCCGAGGACAGGGGAGGAAACACCATATATTTT.

The chain couples TRBV7-9 to TRBJ1-2; no clear D. The CDR3 has 16 residues. Trimming took 0 bases from V and 4 from J, leaving 15 bases between them. The germline V gene encodes CDR1 SEHNR and CDR2 FQNEAQ (reference sequence). The CDR3, as DNA: TGTGCCAGCAGCTTAGCCGGTCAGGAAGGTGCCTATGGCTACACCTTC. Translated: CASSLAGQEGAYGYTF.

The chain links TRBV12-5 to TRBJ2-5, with a possible D match to TRBD2 (6 bases). The CDR3 has 13 residues. V was clipped by 5 bases and J by 5 bases, with 12 bases between them. Looked up from germline, CDR1 is LGHNT and CDR2 is FRNRAP. The CDR3: CASGLTSTETQYF. For the CDR3, the DNA is TGTGCTAGTGGTCTCACTAGCACGGAGACCCAGTACTTC.

This clone was recorded only once. The CDR3 reads CASSKSPNPTLSRQVSTEAFF. The CDR3 bases are TGTGCCAGCAGCAAAAGCCCAAACCCCACCCTTTCTAGACAGGTTAGCACTGAAGCTTTCTTT. The chain carries TRBV21-1 and TRBJ1-1; TRBD1, the table's D call, was not compared with the DNA. TRBV21-1 is a documented pseudogene. The CDR3 has 21 residues.

In its sample, this clone was seen once. The chain uses TRBV12-3 or TRBV12-4 and TRBJ1-6, with D unresolved. The ends were cut back, 5 bases at V and 7 bases at J, with 9 bases in the middle. The CDR3 has 13 amino acids. This CDR3 reads CASSVRANSPLHF. DNA of the CDR3: TGTGCCAGCAGTGTCCGCGCCAATTCACCCCTCCACTTT.

This chain joins TRBV6-5 and TRBJ1-1, with no clear D. Trimming took off 3 bases at V and 3 bases at J, with 8 bases between the two ends. Germline CDR1 is MNHEY and CDR2 is SVGAGI. The CDR3 totals 13 residues. The CDR3 sequence: CASSYAGDTEAFF. DNA of the CDR3: TGTGCCAGCAGTTATGCGGGAGACACTGAAGCTTTCTTT.

The chain joins TRBV27 to TRBJ1-6, with a possible D match to TRBD1 (6 bases). Germline assignment: CDR1 MNHEY and CDR2 SMNVEV (reference sequence). The CDR3 has 13 amino acids. Trimming took 5 bases from V and 6 from J, leaving 8 bases between them. CDR3 bases: TGTGCCAGCAGTCTGGACAGTAATTCACCCCTCCACTTT. Protein: CASSLDSNSPLHF.

The V gene is TRBV7-8, the J gene TRBJ1-2, with D possibly TRBD1 on 6 matching bases. The CDR3 runs to 14 residues. V was cut by 5 bases and J by 1 base, with 11 bases left in between. The germline gives CDR1 SGHVS, CDR2 FQNEAQ. In DNA form, the CDR3 reads TGTGCCAGCAGCCAAGGACAGTTTAACTATGGCTACACCTTC. This translates into CASSQGQFNYGYTF.

The genes are TRBV29-1 and TRBJ1-1; the D gene is possibly TRBD1 (6 bases). The CDR3 has 13 residues. The V and J ends lost 4 bases and 1 base respectively, with 10 bases between them. The germline V gene encodes CDR1 SQVTM and CDR2 ANQGSEA. The CDR3 is CSVGKTGNTEAFF. CDR3 coding DNA: TGCAGCGTTGGAAAGACAGGGAACACTGAAGCTTTCTTT.

This clone was seen a single time. This chain links TRBV11-2 with TRBJ2-2; no reliable D call. The CDR3 has 12 amino acids. V was cut by 5 bases and J by 3 bases, with 4 bases left in between. The germline gives CDR1 SGHAT, CDR2 FQNNGV. The CDR3 sequence is CASSLYTGELFF. The CDR3 nucleotides read TGTGCCAGCAGCCTCTACACCGGGGAGCTGTTTTTT.

The chain couples TRBV7-3 to TRBJ2-7; 11 nucleotides agree with TRBD2. The CDR3 is 14 residues long. The ends lost 1 base at V and 6 bases at J; junction bases unmatched: 2. The germline CDR1 and CDR2 sequences are SGHTA and FQGTGA. The CDR3: CASSLIAGGTEQYF. The CDR3 nucleotides are TGTGCCAGCAGCTTAATAGCGGGAGGGACCGAGCAGTACTTC.

The rearrangement links TRBV2 to TRBJ2-1; 9 bases match TRBD2. CDR1 and CDR2 (germline): SNHLY, FYNNEI. The ends lost 6 bases at V and 4 bases at J; junction bases unmatched: 7. The CDR3 is 15 amino acids. CDR3 DNA: TGTGCCAGCAGGGCCTTAGCGGGGGCTTACAATGAGCAGTTCTTC. This translates into CASRALAGAYNEQFF.

The chain couples TRBV3-1 (or the pseudogene TRBV3-2) to TRBJ1-3; a weak D match, TRBD1 (5 bases). The CDR3 consists of 16 residues. V lost 5 bases, J lost 4 bases, and 18 bases lay in between. Germline loops: CDR1 LGHDT, CDR2 YNNKEL (reference sequence). CDR3 nucleotide sequence: TGTGCCAGCAGCTACCCCGTTGGGGGGTTGGGAAACACCATATATTTT. This sequence encodes CASSYPVGGLGNTIYF.

Concerning this clone: Other DNA sequences in the same sample also yield this CDR3. The J gene is TRBJ1-1, the V gene TRBV11-3; perhaps TRBD1 as D (5 bases). CDR3 length: 13 residues. Trimming took off 4 bases at V and 2 bases at J, with 8 bases between the two ends. Germline CDR1 reads SGHNT; CDR2 reads YENEEA. In DNA, the CDR3 is TGTGCCAGCAGCTCAACAGGTAACACTGAAGCTTTCTTT. Its translation is CASSSTGNTEAFF.

The rearrangement uses TRBV19 and TRBJ1-1; D unresolved. Germline V gene lookup returns CDR1 LNHDA and CDR2 SQIVND (reference sequence). CDR3 size: 14 residues. Deletions cut 3 bases from V and 2 bases from J, with 10 bases between. CDR3 loop: CASSISGANTEAFF. In DNA form, the CDR3 reads TGTGCCAGTAGTATTTCGGGAGCCAACACTGAAGCTTTCTTT.

Worth noting for this clone: With a much larger clone just one base away, this may be a read error. This chain links TRBV30 with TRBJ1-3, with D perhaps TRBD1 (6 bases). The CDR3 runs to 15 residues. V lost 0 bases, J lost 0 bases, and 9 bases lay in between. Germline CDR1 GTSNPN, CDR2 SVGIG (reference sequence). The DNA for the CDR3 is TGTGCCTGGAGTGTACAAGGGGGCTCTGGAAACACCATATATTTT. Its translation is CAWSVQGGSGNTIYF.

This clone was detected only a few times. This rearrangement joins TRBV6-5 to TRBJ2-7; D possibly corresponds to TRBD1 (6 bases). V was shortened by 7 bases and J by 2 bases, with 9 bases between the two germline ends. CDR3 length equals 12 residues. Per germline, CDR1 MNHEY and CDR2 SVGAGI. CDR3 in DNA: TGTGCCAGCAAGACAGGAACCTACGAGCAGTACTTC. This encodes CASKTGTYEQYF.

V and J are TRBV7-9 and TRBJ2-7; weak D call: TRBD1 (6 bases). Trimming cost V 0 bases and J 0 bases, with 21 bases left between them. CDR3 length equals 19 residues. Germline lookup yields CDR1 SEHNR and CDR2 FQNEAQ (reference sequence). CDR3 coding DNA: TGTGCCAGCAGCTTAGCGCATATACAGGGCCGCGGAAGCTCCTACGAGCAGTACTTC. It specifies CASSLAHIQGRGSSYEQYF. The full variable domain, in which reference TRBV7-9 and TRBJ2-7 provide the parts outside the CDR3, is DTGVSQNPRHKITKRGQNVTFRCDPISEHNRLYWYRQTLGQGPEFLTYFQNEAQLEKSRLLSDRFSAERPKGSFSTLEIQRTEQGDSAMYLCASSLAHIQGRGSSYEQYFGPGTRLTVT.

V usage is TRBV19 and J usage is TRBJ1-1; D gene uncertain. The CDR3 runs to 12 residues. Per germline, CDR1 LNHDA and CDR2 SQIVND (reference sequence). The germline V and J ends were trimmed by 3 bases and 6 bases, with 8 bases remaining between them. Here the CDR3 DNA reads TGTGCCAGTAGTATCGGGAGGGCTGAAGCTTTCTTT. Residues: CASSIGRAEAFF.

This rearrangement joins TRBV27 to TRBJ1-1; perhaps TRBD1 as D (5 bases). The CDR3 length is 15 residues. Germline assignment: CDR1 MNHEY and CDR2 SMNVEV (reference sequence). Deletions cut 0 bases from V and 4 bases from J, with 12 bases between. The CDR3 protein is CASSLSAGGSTEAFF. In nucleotides, the CDR3 is TGTGCCAGCAGTTTATCGGCGGGGGGAAGCACTGAAGCTTTCTTT.

The chain combines TRBV7-8 with TRBJ2-3; 7 nucleotides agree with TRBD2. The CDR3 has 12 residues. Germline CDR1 is SGHVS and CDR2 is FQNEAQ. V shed 5 bases and J 15 bases; nucleotides not matched to a gene: 11. The CDR3 coding sequence is TGTGCCAGCAGCCCTAGCGGCAGGAGTGGATATTTT. This translates into CASSPSGRSGYF. The full variable domain, rest sourced from reference TRBV7-8 and TRBJ2-3, is GAGVSQSPRYKVAKRGQDVALRCDPISGHVSLFWYQQALGQGPEFLTYFQNEAQLDKSGLPSDRFFAERPEGSVSTLKIQRTQQEDSAVYLCASSPSGRSGYFGPGTRLTVL.

V gene TRBV30 combines with J gene TRBJ2-7, with D possibly matching TRBD2 (5 bases). The germline V gene has CDR1 GTSNPN and CDR2 SVGIG (reference sequence). This CDR3 is 13 amino acids long. V was trimmed by 0 bases and J by 3 bases, leaving 9 bases between them. Here the CDR3 DNA reads TGTGCCTGGAGTGTCAGAGGGAACTACGAGCAGTACTTC. This codes for CAWSVRGNYEQYF.